The T cell receptor (beta chain) under discussion was sequenced for a study of cytomegalovirus exposure and HLA in healthy donors. Points from the study as a whole: It emerged from a later analysis that several of the most significant clusters appeared to be linked to common viral pathogens. Most CMV-associated TCR beta chains appeared HLA-restricted in a later analysis. Per a later analysis, roughly 17,000 TCR beta sequences showed association with HLA alleles at 0.05 false discovery rate. CMV serostatus was the sole immune exposure information available.

In regard to this clone: As yet, its antigen is unknown.

The length of the CDR3 is 18 residues. V was clipped by 4 bases and J by 2 bases, with 25 bases between them. Germline V gives CDR1 SGHNT, CDR2 YYREEE (reference sequence). The PCR ran on 60 Vbeta and 13 Jbeta primers. Profiled with immunoSEQ multiplex PCR; TCRdb holds only in-frame clones, not every one. Here the sample spans 90,000 to 120,000 clones, more than 70% being singletons. The genes are TRBV5-4 and TRBJ2-7; D unresolved. The specimen sequenced was PBMCs. The receptor was isolated from a man aged 25 to 40 in good health and CMV-seronegative. DNA for the CDR3: TGTGCCAGCAGCCCTAACCCCCTTACAGTGACCTCCACCTACGAGCAGTACTTC. This translates into CASSPNPLTVTSTYEQYF.